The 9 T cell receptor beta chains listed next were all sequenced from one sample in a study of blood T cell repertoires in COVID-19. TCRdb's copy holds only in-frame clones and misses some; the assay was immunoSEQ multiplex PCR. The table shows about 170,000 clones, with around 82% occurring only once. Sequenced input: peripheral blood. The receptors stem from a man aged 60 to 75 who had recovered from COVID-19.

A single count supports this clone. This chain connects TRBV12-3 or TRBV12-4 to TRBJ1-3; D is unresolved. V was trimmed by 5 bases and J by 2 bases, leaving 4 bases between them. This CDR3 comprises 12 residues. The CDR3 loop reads CASSQAGNTIYF. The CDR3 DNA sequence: TGTGCCAGCAGTCAGGCTGGAAACACCATATATTTT.

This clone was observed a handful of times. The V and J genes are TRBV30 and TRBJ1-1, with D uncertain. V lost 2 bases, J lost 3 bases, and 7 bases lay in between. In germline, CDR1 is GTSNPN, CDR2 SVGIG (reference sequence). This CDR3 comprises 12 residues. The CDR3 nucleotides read TGTGCCTGGAGTAACGGGTACACTGAAGCTTTCTTT. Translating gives CAWSNGYTEAFF.

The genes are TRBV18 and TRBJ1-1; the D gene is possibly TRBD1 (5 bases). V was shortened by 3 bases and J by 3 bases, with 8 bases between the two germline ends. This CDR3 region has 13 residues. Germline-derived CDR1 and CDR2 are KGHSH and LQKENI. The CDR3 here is CASSPEGYTEAFF. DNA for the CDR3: TGTGCCAGCTCACCGGAGGGGTACACTGAAGCTTTCTTT.

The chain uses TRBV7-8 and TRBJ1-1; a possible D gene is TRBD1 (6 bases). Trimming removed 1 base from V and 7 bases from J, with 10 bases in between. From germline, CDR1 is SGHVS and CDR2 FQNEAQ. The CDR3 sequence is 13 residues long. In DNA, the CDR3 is TGTGCCAGCAGCTTAGACAGGGCCCGTGAAGCTTTCTTT. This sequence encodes CASSLDRAREAFF. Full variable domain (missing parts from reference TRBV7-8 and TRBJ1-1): GAGVSQSPRYKVAKRGQDVALRCDPISGHVSLFWYQQALGQGPEFLTYFQNEAQLDKSGLPSDRFFAERPEGSVSTLKIQRTQQEDSAVYLCASSLDRAREAFFGQGTRLTVV.

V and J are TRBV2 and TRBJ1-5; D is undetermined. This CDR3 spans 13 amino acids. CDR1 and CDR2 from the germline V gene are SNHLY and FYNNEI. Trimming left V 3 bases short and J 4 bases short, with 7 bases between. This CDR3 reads CASSDEINQPQHF. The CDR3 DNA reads TGTGCCAGCAGTGACGAGATAAATCAGCCCCAGCATTTT.

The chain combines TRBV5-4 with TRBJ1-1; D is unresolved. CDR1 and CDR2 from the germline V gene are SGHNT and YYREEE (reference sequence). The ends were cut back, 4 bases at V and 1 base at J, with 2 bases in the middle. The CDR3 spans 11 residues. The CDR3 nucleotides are TGTGCCAGCAGCCGGAACACTGAAGCTTTCTTT. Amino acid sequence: CASSRNTEAFF.

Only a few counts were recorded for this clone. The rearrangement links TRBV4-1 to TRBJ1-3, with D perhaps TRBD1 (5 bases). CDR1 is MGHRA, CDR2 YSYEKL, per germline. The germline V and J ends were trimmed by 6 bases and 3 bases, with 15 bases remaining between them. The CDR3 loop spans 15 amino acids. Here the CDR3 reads CASREGQSIGNTIYF. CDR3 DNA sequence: TGCGCCAGCAGGGAAGGACAAAGTATTGGAAACACCATATATTTT.

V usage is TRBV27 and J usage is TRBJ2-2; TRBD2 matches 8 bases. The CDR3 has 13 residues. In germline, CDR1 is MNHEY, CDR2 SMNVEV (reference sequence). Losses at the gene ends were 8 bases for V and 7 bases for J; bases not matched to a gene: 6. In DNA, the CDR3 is TGTGCCAGCGGTAGCGGGGACCGCGGGGAGCTGTTTTTT. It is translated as CASGSGDRGELFF.

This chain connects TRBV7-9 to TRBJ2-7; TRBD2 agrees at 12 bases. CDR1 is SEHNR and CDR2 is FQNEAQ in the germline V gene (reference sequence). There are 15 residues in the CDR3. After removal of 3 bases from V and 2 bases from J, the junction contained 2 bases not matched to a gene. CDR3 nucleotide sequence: TGTGCCAGCAGCTTGGGACTAGCGGGCCCCTACGAGCAGTACTTC. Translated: CASSLGLAGPYEQYF.